This TCR beta chain was profiled in a study of blood T cell repertoires in COVID-19. Germline loops: CDR1 LNHDA, CDR2 SQIVND (reference sequence). Trimming removed 9 bases from V and 3 bases from J, with 17 bases in between. The CDR3 sequence is 14 residues long. Only in-frame clones appear in the TCRdb table, and some are missing; sequencing was by immunoSEQ multiplex PCR. The repertoire holds 200,000 or so clones, with about 79% as singletons. Input material: peripheral blood. The receptor was isolated from a man aged 40-50 years who had recovered from COVID-19. This chain joins TRBV19 and TRBJ1-1, with D perhaps TRBD1 (5 bases). This chain's CDR3 is CASAPWDFDTEAFF. The CDR3 nucleotides are TGTGCCAGCGCGCCTTGGGACTTCGACACTGAAGCTTTCTTT.